The 21 T cell receptor beta chains in this list originate from one sample, sequenced in a study of Ad26.COV2.S vaccination and SARS-CoV-2 variants (dated by TCRdb to about 2021). The treatment or condition label, read with the paper, signifies: roughly 20 received Ad26.COV2.S at low or high dose, single or two shots; roughly 5 received placebo; per-sample allocation not given. Repertoires of vaccine and placebo recipients were sequenced from samples taken on day 63 after the first injection. Library construction relied on the immunoSEQ multiplex PCR assay. Sourced from immuneACCESS, this table was stored by TCRdb with only in-frame sequences that have V and J called. A share of the clones is absent; for the studies checked, an unresolved V gene accounts for under half, and the remainder has no known explanation. Recorded for this sample are some 340,000 clones; around four fifths of them occurred a single time. The biggest ten clones account for 2% to 2.5% of the sample.

The sample consisted of peripheral blood, taken in a trial of Ad26.COV2.S vaccine versus placebo. All receptors derive from a person between 18 and 59 years old who received the Ad26.COV2.S COVID-19 vaccine or a placebo.

The chain is built from TRBV28 and TRBJ2-7; 8 positions match TRBD2. The junction had 9 bases not matched to a gene; V was cut back by 5 bases and J by 3 bases. From germline, CDR1 is MDHEN and CDR2 SYDVKM. The CDR3 has 15 residues. In DNA form, the CDR3 reads TGTGCCAGCAGTCGCACCGGGAGGGCCCTCTACGAGCAGTACTTC. As protein: CASSRTGRALYEQYF.

This chain uses TRBV27 with TRBJ1-2; D perhaps matches TRBD1 (5 bases). The CDR3 consists of 15 residues. The germline CDR1 and CDR2 sequences are MNHEY and SMNVEV (reference sequence). Trimming shortened V by 7 bases and J by 5 bases, and 20 bases separated the two germline ends. The CDR3 loop is CASNPRQGEGYGYTF. The CDR3 nucleotides read TGTGCCAGCAACCCCCGGCAGGGTGAGGGATATGGCTACACCTTC.

The chain carries TRBV6-4 and TRBJ2-1; D is ambiguous. V dropped 2 bases and J dropped 5 bases, with 7 bases sitting between them. This CDR3 contains 13 residues. In germline, CDR1 is MRHNA, CDR2 SNTAGT. Written as DNA, the CDR3 is TGTGCCAGCAGTGACGGGGTTCACAATGAGCAGTTCTTC. Amino acid sequence: CASSDGVHNEQFF.

In nucleotides, the CDR3 is TGTGCCAGTAGTACGTCCCGGGGGCTCCCAGGTACGCAGTATTTT. Its translation: CASSTSRGLPGTQYF. The chain links TRBV19 to TRBJ2-3; D may be TRBD1 or TRBD2 (6 bases each). Germline CDR1 reads LNHDA; CDR2 reads SQIVND (reference sequence). The CDR3 contains 15 residues. V gave up 4 bases and J gave up 8 bases, with 19 bases separating them.

This clone was observed a single time. DNA for the CDR3: TGCGCCAGCAGCTTGGCGGAACCCACAGATACGCAGTATTTT. Translation: CASSLAEPTDTQYF. The gene calls are TRBV5-1 and TRBJ2-3; D is unresolved. V gave up 0 bases and J gave up 2 bases, with 7 bases separating them. CDR3 length: 14 amino acids. Per the germline V gene, CDR1 is SGHRS and CDR2 is YFSETQ.

The chain links TRBV2 to TRBJ2-6; D uncertain. Germline V gene data show CDR1 as SNHLY and CDR2 as FYNNEI. The length of the CDR3 is 13 residues. The CDR3 here is CAVLTSGANVLTF. CDR3 sequence (DNA): TGTGCGGTCCTTACCTCTGGGGCCAACGTCCTGACTTTC.

This clone came up a few times. This sequence joins TRBV4-1 and TRBJ2-7; a weak D match, TRBD2 (5 bases). The CDR3 consists of 13 residues. CDR1 is MGHRA and CDR2 is YSYEKL in the germline V gene. Trimming removed 0 bases from V and 9 bases from J, with 12 bases in between. The CDR3 is CASSQDHGLVQYF. DNA for the CDR3: TGCGCCAGCAGCCAAGACCACGGACTGGTGCAGTACTTC.

The chain joins TRBV6-5 to TRBJ1-3; D remains ambiguous. Germline loops: CDR1 MNHEY, CDR2 SVGAGI. This CDR3 region has 11 residues. V lost 6 bases, J lost 8 bases, and 8 bases lay in between. DNA of the CDR3: TGTGCCAGCAGGGCATGGGACACCATATATTTT. This gives the protein CASRAWDTIYF.

The rearrangement joins TRBV28 to TRBJ1-2; D is undetermined. Germline values: CDR1 MDHEN, CDR2 SYDVKM. The CDR3 runs 15 residues. V lost 4 bases to trimming and J lost 4 bases, with 16 bases between them. This CDR3 is CASSSLSLDGYGYTF. The DNA of the CDR3 is TGTGCCAGCAGTTCCCTCTCACTCGACGGCTATGGCTACACCTTC.

The chain is built from TRBV27 and TRBJ2-7; D possibly uses TRBD1 or TRBD2 (5 bases each). Germline loops: CDR1 MNHEY, CDR2 SMNVEV (reference sequence). This CDR3 comprises 16 residues. V was clipped by 2 bases and J by 2 bases, with 16 bases between them. The chain's CDR3 is CASSLTPGTPAYEQYF. CDR3 in DNA: TGTGCCAGCAGTTTAACACCCGGGACGCCAGCCTACGAGCAGTACTTC.

The CDR3 DNA reads as TGTGCCAGCAGCTTAGAACAGGGAGCCGGAAACACCATATATTTT. Protein: CASSLEQGAGNTIYF. The V and J genes are TRBV7-8 and TRBJ1-3; D possibly corresponds to TRBD1 (6 bases). This CDR3 contains 15 residues. The V gene lost 1 base and the J gene lost 4 bases, with 11 bases spanning the gap. CDR1 and CDR2 (germline): SGHVS, FQNEAQ.

CDR3 in DNA: TGTGCCAGTAGCCCACGGGGTAACGAGCAGTACTTC. This encodes CASSPRGNEQYF. The chain carries TRBV19 and TRBJ2-7; possibly TRBD2 for D (5 bases). Germline V gives CDR1 LNHDA, CDR2 SQIVND (reference sequence). Between the trimmed V and J ends, which lost 6 bases and 5 bases, there was a span of 11 bases. This CDR3 contains 12 residues.

V gene TRBV7-9 combines with J gene TRBJ2-1; 8 bases map to TRBD1. The germline CDR1 and CDR2 sequences are SEHNR and FQNEAQ (reference sequence). With 4 bases clipped from V and 7 bases from J, the junction kept 15 bases outside the gene matches. The CDR3 contains 17 residues. The CDR3 loop is CASSWTGLNPINNEQFF. The CDR3 DNA reads TGTGCCAGCAGCTGGACAGGGTTGAACCCTATAAATAATGAGCAGTTCTTC.

The rearrangement uses TRBV5-6 and TRBJ1-6; D gene unclear. V gave up 1 base and J gave up 0 bases, with 11 bases separating them. CDR3 length: 17 residues. CDR1 SGHDT and CDR2 YYEEEE come from the germline V gene. The CDR3: CASSLSSASSYNSPLHF. In nucleotides, the CDR3 is TGTGCCAGCAGCTTGAGCAGTGCCAGCTCCTATAATTCACCCCTCCACTTT.

The CDR3 is CASSTSPGRVEFGYTF. CDR3 in DNA: TGTGCCAGCAGCACTTCCCCGGGCAGGGTCGAGTTTGGCTACACCTTC. J is TRBJ1-2 and V is TRBV9; D possibly corresponds to TRBD1 (5 bases). The germline gives CDR1 SGDLS, CDR2 YYNGEE. V lost 4 bases and J lost 7, with 23 bases in between. This CDR3 comprises 16 residues.

This rearrangement joins TRBV7-9 to TRBJ2-3; no reliable D call. In germline, CDR1 is SEHNR, CDR2 FQNEAQ (reference sequence). The CDR3 extends over 19 amino acids. V lost 1 base, J lost 0 bases, and 20 bases lay in between. CDR3 region: CASSLELGVSETSTDTQYF. As DNA, the CDR3 is TGTGCCAGCAGCTTAGAGTTAGGTGTCTCAGAAACTAGCACAGATACGCAGTATTTT.

J is TRBJ1-2 and V is TRBV4-2, with D maybe TRBD1 (5 bases). Germline CDR1 reads LGHNA; CDR2 reads YNFKEQ. V lost 0 bases, J lost 8 bases, and 13 bases lay in between. This CDR3 contains 14 residues. In nucleotides, the CDR3 is TGTGCCAGCAGCCAAGAAAATAATGGGGGAGGCTACACCTTC. It encodes CASSQENNGGGYTF.

For this clone: Other nucleotide sequences from this sample produce the same CDR3. The chain's CDR3 is CASSLGQGSYNEQFF. The DNA of the CDR3 is TGCGCCAGCAGCTTGGGACAGGGCTCATACAATGAGCAGTTCTTC. The V and J genes are TRBV5-1 and TRBJ2-1; 7 nucleotides line up with TRBD1. The V and J ends lost 0 bases and 4 bases, in that order; junction bases with no gene match: 4. The CDR3 consists of 15 residues. CDR1 and CDR2 (germline): SGHRS, YFSETQ.

J is TRBJ2-3 and V is TRBV7-9, with D possibly TRBD1 on 6 matching bases. CDR1 SEHNR and CDR2 FQNEAQ come from the germline V gene (reference sequence). Trimming took 5 bases from V and 3 from J, leaving 15 bases between them. The CDR3 extends over 15 amino acids. CDR3 sequence: CASSPSGGGTDTQYF. DNA for the CDR3: TGTGCCAGCAGCCCGTCTGGGGGCGGTACAGATACGCAGTATTTT.

V and J are TRBV15 and TRBJ1-1, with D possibly matching TRBD1 (6 bases). V was shortened by 5 bases and J by 4 bases, with 17 bases between the two germline ends. The V gene's germline CDR1 is LNHNV and CDR2 YYDKDF (reference sequence). CDR3 length: 15 residues. The CDR3 loop reads CATSPRIKGVTEAFF. The CDR3 DNA is TGTGCCACCAGCCCCCGCATAAAGGGGGTCACTGAAGCTTTCTTT.

This clone appeared a single time. The same CDR3 also results from other DNA sequences found in this sample. This chain joins TRBV12-3 or TRBV12-4 and TRBJ2-3; D ambiguous. The V end was cut by 6 bases, the J end by 1 base, with 2 bases between. The CDR3 has 11 amino acids. CDR3 nucleotide sequence: TGTGCCAGCAGCCGCACAGATACGCAGTATTTT. Its protein is CASSRTDTQYF.